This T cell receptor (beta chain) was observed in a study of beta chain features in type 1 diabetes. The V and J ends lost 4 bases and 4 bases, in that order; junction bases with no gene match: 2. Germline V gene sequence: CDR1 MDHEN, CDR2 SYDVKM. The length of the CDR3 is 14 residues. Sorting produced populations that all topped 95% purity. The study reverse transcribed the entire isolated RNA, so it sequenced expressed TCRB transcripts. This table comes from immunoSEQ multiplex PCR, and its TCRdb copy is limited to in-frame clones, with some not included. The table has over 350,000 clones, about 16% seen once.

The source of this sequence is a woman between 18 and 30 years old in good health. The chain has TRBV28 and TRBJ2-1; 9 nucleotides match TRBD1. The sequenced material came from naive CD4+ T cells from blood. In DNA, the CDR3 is TGTGCCAGCAGTTGGGACAGGGTATACAATGAGCAGTTCTTC. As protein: CASSWDRVYNEQFF.